This T cell receptor (beta chain) came from a study of regulatory T cells in long-lasting Graves disease. Study details: Graves' disease counted as persistent after over 5 years of antithyroid drugs with positive TSH receptor antibodies.

Study-level points and caveats: Lower TCR diversity was seen in persistent Graves' patients than in newly diagnosed ones.

Both iRepertoire HTBI primers and Arm-PCR of CDR3 regions were used to build the TCR beta libraries. Original analysis: Under 75 TRBV and roughly 13 TRBJ segments were identified across samples. TCRdb passed the multiplex PCR reads through MiXCR, listing each CDR3 protein once. The V and J calls and clone size come from TCRdb's table, not from the authors' own analysis. The table records 700,000 or so distinct CDR3 sequences, roughly 30% of them present only once. Time point meaning: persistent/refractory GD, antithyroid drugs over 5 years with positive TRAb. From RNA extracted from PBMCs, the TCR library was made. The patient group derived from an endocrinology department in Xi'an, China. The junction had 5 bases not matched to a gene; V was cut back by 5 bases and J by 4 bases. This CDR3 spans 16 amino acids. Looked up from germline, CDR1 is SEHNR and CDR2 is FQNEAQ (reference sequence). Regarding this clonotype: Its antigen remains unknown.

Sequenced here: peripheral blood mononuclear cells (PBMCs), sampled when the disease was refractory, from a patient treated with antithyroid drugs. The receptor was derived from a female donor with Graves disease. This sequence joins TRBV7-9 and TRBJ2-7, with TRBD2 matching over 16 bases. The CDR3 sequence is CASSTGTSGRGYEQYF. The CDR3 DNA sequence: TGTGCCAGCAGCACCGGGACTAGCGGGAGGGGGTACGAGCAGTACTTC.